This TCR beta chain is drawn from a study of T cells in Graves' hyperthyroidism and ophthalmopathy. TCR beta CDR3 regions were amplified from RNA. During a first-round RT-PCR of the TCR CDR3, the HTBI primer set was used. TCRdb passed the multiplex PCR reads through MiXCR, listing each CDR3 protein once. The table lists about 500,000 distinct CDR3 sequences, 35% to 50% of them singletons. Broader study findings: Ophthalmopathy was told apart from stable hyperthyroidism by a 13 V-J model. In blood, most of the thyroid clonotypes expanded above 0.001 were also present.

The table lists this clonotype with many counts. The antigen remains unidentified. It was uncontrolled infection, other autoimmune disease, pregnancy or lactation that excluded patients. Diagnosis relied on clinical symptoms, serum thyroxine and TRAb, thyroid ultrasound and orbital computed tomography. The CDR3 is made up of 14 amino acids. Germline values: CDR1 SNHLY, CDR2 FYNNEI. Trimming cost V 11 bases and J 2 bases, with 18 bases left between them. The source material was peripheral blood or thyroid tissue (not recorded which). The chain carries TRBV2 and TRBJ2-5, with D tentatively TRBD1 or TRBD2 (6 bases each). The receptor was derived from an adult woman with Graves' disease, either hyperthyroidism or ophthalmopathy (not recorded which). Written as DNA, the CDR3 is TGTGCCGGGTCGGGGGCCTCGGGGCAAGAGACCCAGTACTTC. Its translation: CAGSGASGQETQYF. Full variable domain (remainder filled in from reference TRBV2 and TRBJ2-5): EPEVTQTPSHQVTQMGQEVILRCVPISNHLYFYWYRQILGQKVEFLVSFYNNEISEKSEIFDDQFSVERPDGSNFTLKIRSTKLEDSAMYFCAGSGASGQETQYFGPGTRLLVL.